This T cell receptor beta chain was retrieved from a study of T cells expressing NK-cell markers. Note on this clonotype: Its antigen is as yet unknown.

TCRdb re-called the 5' RACE reads and catalogs CDR3 proteins one per entry, DNA excluded. Listed are about 460,000 distinct CDR3 sequences; over 1.3% falls within the top ten. Study-wide results and limits: Topping the CD3+CD56-NKG2C+ fraction as well were these clonotypes, in a few donors.

This CDR3 spans 13 amino acids. The specimen sequenced was blood T cells: a sorted CD56 or NKG2C T cell subset, CD4+ or CD8+ T cells, or bulk PBMC T cells (not recorded which). The sequence was collected from a woman aged 50 to 60 in good health. The rearrangement links TRBV12-3 or TRBV12-4 to TRBJ2-7; TCRdb lists TRBD2, though no DNA is available to test this call. The CDR3 spells CASKWEGGYEQYF.